The clone carrying this T cell receptor (beta chain) occurred many times. Its antigen remains unidentified. Germline DNA was extracted alongside blood RNA, which was obtained from unsorted whole blood. Researchers reported drawing four milliliters of peripheral blood before surgery. Germline CDR1 is MNHNS and CDR2 is SASEGT. The CDR3 is made up of 17 amino acids. V lost 0 bases and J lost 0, with 11 bases in between. This sample was included in a study of tumor-infiltrating lymphocytes in primary liver carcinoma. Across the study: Surgeons resected the patients' primary liver carcinomas. Productive TCRbeta read counts per sample ran from roughly 3.5 to 6.8 million and were similar across tissue types. The study, taken as a whole, reports: The study found a significantly higher top-250-clone fraction in tumors than in blood (p = 0.039).

Starting from 500 ng of total RNA, TCR beta cDNA was produced with a primer in the constant region. Three rounds of nested multiplex PCR with slightly modified ARM-PCR produced TCR beta libraries. Two initial PCR rounds of around 10 cycles each paired TRBV1-TRBV30 forward primers with a C-beta reverse primer. MiXCR, applied by TCRdb to the multiplex PCR reads, yields one record per CDR3 protein. The sample consists of fewer than 350,000 distinct CDR3 sequences, approximately 60% of them appearing once. The sequence was obtained from a man aged 35 to 55 with primary liver carcinoma and hepatitis B virus infection. The chain recombines TRBV6-1 with TRBJ2-2; perhaps TRBD1 as D (5 bases). Sequencing input: peripheral blood. Written as DNA, the CDR3 is TGTGCCAGCAGTGAAGCGTCAGGGATCCCGAACACCGGGGAGCTGTTTTTT. It translates to CASSEASGIPNTGELFF.